This T cell receptor beta chain was sequenced in a study of T cell responses to AZD1222 COVID-19 vaccine. Trimming at V came to 2 bases and at J to 4 bases, leaving 2 bases not matched to a gene. The CDR3 totals 14 residues. CDR1 and CDR2 (germline): SEHNR, FQNEAQ (reference sequence). Produced via immunoSEQ multiplex PCR; TCRdb's table is partial and in-frame only. The sample records 150,000 to 200,000 clones, around 93% being singletons. Study-wide results and caveats: Repertoires were sampled only after the peak T cell response. Compared with day 0, the breadth and depth of the Spike-specific TCR repertoire rose significantly after two doses of AZD1222. Females made up more of the donors, who were largely white British, and clonal diversity may have come out too low. Dominant at 160-218 and 743-854, vaccine-associated CD4 TCRs also spanned spike.

This clone turned up a few times. Its antigen is unknown. This receptor was identified in an adult in good health. The specimen was peripheral blood, collected on day 0 of AZD1222 vaccination. The chain joins TRBV7-9 to TRBJ2-1; 7 nucleotides match TRBD1. The DNA of the CDR3 is TGTGCCAGCAGCTTACAGGGGGTGTACAATGAGCAGTTCTTC. Amino acids: CASSLQGVYNEQFF.